This T cell receptor (beta chain) comes out of a study of T cell clones after liver transplantation. Study information: TCRbeta sequencing after a pre-transplant mixed lymphocyte reaction identified graft-donor-reactive clones, later tracked in post-transplant blood. Apart from a few HCV-positive recipients, transplants were for non-autoimmune, non-viral reasons.

J was trimmed by 4 bases and V by 7 bases; bases with no gene match: 5. The CDR3 loop spans 14 amino acids. CDR1 is MNHNY and CDR2 is SVGAGI in the germline V gene (reference sequence). This table comes from immunoSEQ multiplex PCR, and its TCRdb copy is limited to in-frame clones, with some not included. The repertoire has fewer than 7,000 clones, about 80% of them found once; the top ten carry about an eighth. The chain has TRBV6-6 and TRBJ1-1, with 11 nucleotides matching TRBD1. This material consisted of CD8+ T cells from blood, taken approximately 45 months after liver transplant. The receptor comes from a human patient who received a liver transplant. The T cells may come from the graft donor. Here the CDR3 reads CASNVGTGGTEAFF. CDR3 DNA sequence: TGTGCCAGCAATGTCGGGACAGGGGGCACTGAAGCTTTCTTT.